The 17 T cell receptor beta chains reported below all come from one sample, sequenced in a study of shared clonotypes between healthy human individuals. TCRdb's copy holds only in-frame clones and misses some; the assay was immunoSEQ multiplex PCR. Of approximately 2.4 million clones in the sample, more than 90% are singletons; the top ten hold more than 0.1%. The sequenced sample was naive CD4+ T cells sorted from blood. Subset here: CD45RA+ positively selected. Receptors were obtained from a man in his late teens or twenties in good health.

This rearrangement joins TRBV27 to TRBJ1-1; 7 nucleotides agree with TRBD1. The length of the CDR3 is 15 residues. Germline V gene sequence: CDR1 MNHEY, CDR2 SMNVEV (reference sequence). V shed 4 bases, J shed 4 bases, and the junction held 9 bases outside the gene matches. Here the CDR3 DNA reads TGTGCCAGCAGTTCACTTACAGGGGCGGTCACTGAAGCTTTCTTT. Translating it yields CASSSLTGAVTEAFF.

This clone was seen a single time. V gene TRBV11-2 combines with J gene TRBJ1-1, with D uncertain. Deletions cut 5 bases from V and 10 bases from J, with 11 bases between. This CDR3 has 11 residues. The germline gives CDR1 SGHAT, CDR2 FQNNGV. The CDR3 coding sequence is TGTGCCAGCAGCCACCAATTTATAGCTTTCTTT. It specifies CASSHQFIAFF.

The V gene is TRBV29-1, the J gene TRBJ2-7; maybe TRBD1 (6 bases). CDR3 length: 15 residues. V was pared by 4 bases and J by 5 bases, with 21 bases between. The germline V gene has CDR1 SQVTM and CDR2 ANQGSEA. This CDR3 reads CSVALRLDSLHEQYF. Written as DNA, the CDR3 is TGCAGCGTTGCCCTGCGACTGGACAGCCTCCACGAGCAGTACTTC.

The chain joins TRBV10-1 to TRBJ1-5, with D perhaps TRBD1 (6 bases). Trimming removed 4 bases from V and 3 bases from J, with 7 bases in between. CDR1 WNHNN and CDR2 SYGVQD come from the germline V gene (reference sequence). The CDR3 runs to 13 residues. The CDR3 sequence: CASSAGANQPQHF. The CDR3 coding sequence is TGCGCCAGCAGTGCAGGGGCCAATCAGCCCCAGCATTTT.

CDR3 amino acids: CASSVAPGLATYEQYF. The CDR3 DNA is TGTGCCAGCAGCGTAGCGCCGGGACTAGCGACCTACGAGCAGTACTTC. The rearrangement links TRBV9 to TRBJ2-7, with 10 bases that match TRBD2. Germline lookup yields CDR1 SGDLS and CDR2 YYNGEE. The CDR3 consists of 16 residues. V shed 0 bases, J shed 2 bases, and the junction held 5 bases outside the gene matches.

The chain uses TRBV18 and TRBJ2-3; 11 bases agree with TRBD1. There are 15 residues in the CDR3. With 2 bases clipped from V and 5 bases from J, the junction kept 3 bases outside the gene matches. Looked up from germline, CDR1 is KGHSH and CDR2 is LQKENI. The CDR3 protein is CASSPSGTGGDTQYF. The DNA for the CDR3 is TGTGCCAGCTCACCATCCGGGACAGGGGGAGATACGCAGTATTTT. The variable domain in full, with the rest retrieved from reference TRBV18 and TRBJ2-3, is NAGVMQNPRHLVRRRGQEARLRCSPMKGHSHVYWYRQLPEEGLKFMVYLQKENIIDESGMPKERFSAEFPKEGPSILRIQQVVRGDSAAYFCASSPSGTGGDTQYFGPGTRLTVL.

The chain couples TRBV7-9 to TRBJ1-4; D gene uncertain. The germline V gene encodes CDR1 SEHNR and CDR2 FQNEAQ (reference sequence). The CDR3 length is 13 residues. V was cut by 0 bases and J by 11 bases, with 10 bases left in between. As DNA, the CDR3 is TGTGCCAGCAGCTTAGCAGGTGATAGGAAACTGTTTTTT. It is translated as CASSLAGDRKLFF.

The chain links TRBV6-1 to TRBJ2-7; 10 bases align to TRBD1. The CDR3 is 15 residues long. Per germline, CDR1 MNHNS and CDR2 SASEGT. V lost 4 bases, J lost 0 bases, and 3 bases stayed unmatched. The CDR3 sequence is CASSGDRGLSYEQYF. As DNA, the CDR3 is TGTGCCAGCAGTGGTGACAGGGGGCTCTCCTACGAGCAGTACTTC.

This chain joins TRBV6-6 and TRBJ1-6; unclear D gene. The CDR3 loop spans 15 amino acids. Per germline, CDR1 MNHNY and CDR2 SVGAGI (reference sequence). V shed 0 bases and J shed 9 bases, with 12 bases lying between them. CDR3 protein: CASSYSDSRTSPLHF. In nucleotides, the CDR3 is TGTGCCAGCAGTTACTCCGATAGTCGCACTTCACCCCTCCACTTT.

The chain links TRBV28 to TRBJ2-6; maybe TRBD1 (6 bases). Germline V lookup: CDR1 MDHEN, CDR2 SYDVKM. The CDR3 totals 18 residues. V was trimmed by 5 bases and J by 0 bases, leaving 17 bases between them. The CDR3 reads CASSTPGHRISGANVLTF. In DNA form, the CDR3 reads TGTGCCAGCAGTACACCGGGACACAGGATCTCTGGGGCCAACGTCCTGACTTTC.

This chain links TRBV4-1 with TRBJ2-1, with D perhaps matching TRBD2 (6 bases). V was clipped by 4 bases and J by 10 bases, with 20 bases between them. Germline CDR1 MGHRA, CDR2 YSYEKL. CDR3 length equals 15 residues. The CDR3 reads CASSPGLDLVFEQFF. The CDR3, as DNA: TGCGCCAGCAGCCCGGGACTGGATCTAGTATTCGAGCAGTTCTTC.

The chain recombines TRBV9 with TRBJ2-3; D might be TRBD2 (5 bases). Germline V gives CDR1 SGDLS, CDR2 YYNGEE. V was clipped by 0 bases and J by 5 bases, with 16 bases between them. The CDR3 consists of 16 residues. The CDR3 coding sequence is TGTGCCAGCAGCGTAGGGGAGCTTCCCAGGCTAGATACGCAGTATTTT. Residues: CASSVGELPRLDTQYF.

V and J are TRBV7-9 and TRBJ2-2; 7 bases are shared with TRBD1. Trimming cost V 1 base and J 5 bases; bases outside gene matches: 7. The CDR3 has 16 amino acids. Germline V CDR1 and CDR2: SEHNR, FQNEAQ (reference sequence). This CDR3 is CASSLVGTGETGELFF. CDR3 nucleotides: TGTGCCAGCAGCTTAGTAGGCACAGGGGAAACCGGGGAGCTGTTTTTT.

As concerns this clone: A read error may produce the germline difference seen at one junction end. Additional DNA sequences in this sample encode the identical CDR3. This chain uses TRBV5-1 with TRBJ2-6; 7 bases are a match to TRBD1. Germline V gene data show CDR1 as SGHRS and CDR2 as YFSETQ. CDR3 length: 15 residues. CDR3 coding DNA: TGCGCCAGCAGCTTGACAGGGGCTGGGGCCAACGTCCTGACTTTT. As protein: CASSLTGAGANVLTF. The variable domain in full, completed from reference TRBV5-1 and TRBJ2-6, reads KAGVTQTPRYLIKTRGQQVTLSCSPISGHRSVSWYQQTPGQGLQFLFEYFSETQRNKGNFPGRFSGRQFSNSRSEMNVSTLELGDSALYLCASSLTGAGANVLTFGAGSRLTVL.

This clone was detected a few times. This chain connects TRBV10-1 to TRBJ1-2, with D unclear. The CDR3 loop spans 12 amino acids. Per the germline V gene, CDR1 is WNHNN and CDR2 is SYGVQD (reference sequence). With 2 bases removed from V and 8 bases from J, the gap between germline ends came to 9 bases. CDR3 in amino acids: CASSEPTGGYTF. The CDR3 DNA follows: TGCGCCAGCAGTGAGCCTACTGGGGGCTACACCTTC.

The V and J genes are TRBV28 and TRBJ1-2; D gene uncertain. Germline V gives CDR1 MDHEN, CDR2 SYDVKM. Trimming took 7 bases from V and 7 from J, leaving 25 bases between them. This CDR3 spans 16 amino acids. This CDR3 is CASNSSGRRTAGGYTF. CDR3 coding DNA: TGTGCCAGCAATTCCTCCGGCCGGAGGACCGCTGGTGGCTACACCTTC.

The J gene is TRBJ2-7, the V gene TRBV19; D is undetermined. The CDR3 contains 13 residues. Germline CDR1 LNHDA, CDR2 SQIVND (reference sequence). The germline V and J ends were trimmed by 5 bases and 6 bases, with 14 bases remaining between them. CDR3 loop: CASSSTLGFEQYF. CDR3 sequence (DNA): TGTGCCAGTAGTTCCACCCTTGGGTTCGAGCAGTACTTC.